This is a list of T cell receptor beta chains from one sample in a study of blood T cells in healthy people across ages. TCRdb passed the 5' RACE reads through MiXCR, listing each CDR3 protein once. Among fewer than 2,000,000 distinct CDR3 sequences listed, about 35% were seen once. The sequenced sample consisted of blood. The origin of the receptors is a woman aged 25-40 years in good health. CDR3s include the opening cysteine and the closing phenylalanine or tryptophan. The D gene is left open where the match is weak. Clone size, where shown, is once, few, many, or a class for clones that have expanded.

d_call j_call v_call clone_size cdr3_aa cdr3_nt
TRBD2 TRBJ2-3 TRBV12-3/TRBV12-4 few CASSLDTGTSGTDTQYF TGTGCCAGCAGTTTGGACACGGGGACTAGCGGGACAGATACGCAGTATTTT
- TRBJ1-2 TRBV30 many CAWSGVGGYTF TGTGCCTGGAGTGGAGTGGGAGGCTACACCTTC
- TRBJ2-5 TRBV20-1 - CSAKDLGKETQYF TGCAGTGCTAAAGACTTGGGGAAGGAGACCCAGTACTTC
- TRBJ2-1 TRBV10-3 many CAISESGGNNEQFF TGTGCCATCAGTGAGTCGGGCGGGAACAATGAGCAGTTCTTC
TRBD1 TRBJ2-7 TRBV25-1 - CATRGQGWHEQYF TGTGCCACTCGGGGACAGGGGTGGCACGAGCAGTACTTC
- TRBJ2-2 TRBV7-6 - CASSFPGARDLPERELFF TGTGCCAGCAGCTTCCCGGGGGCCCGGGACCTTCCCGAGAGGGAGCTGTTTTTT
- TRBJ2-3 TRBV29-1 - CSVEHRNTQYF TGCAGCGTTGAACATAGAAATACGCAGTATTTT
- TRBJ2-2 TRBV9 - CASSGRGTNTGELFF TGTGCCAGCAGCGGAAGGGGAACGAACACCGGGGAGCTGTTTTTT
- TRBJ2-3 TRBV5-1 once CASSPGTHAGDTQYF TGCGCCAGCAGCCCAGGGACCCACGCGGGAGATACGCAGTATTTT
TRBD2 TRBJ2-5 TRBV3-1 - CASSQETSGGASTQYF TGTGCCAGCAGCCAAGAGACCAGCGGGGGGGCGTCGACGCAGTACTTC
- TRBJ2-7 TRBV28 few CASSPDRLTSYEQYF TGTGCCAGCAGTCCCGACAGGTTGACCTCCTACGAGCAGTACTTC
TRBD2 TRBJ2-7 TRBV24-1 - CATSDSGGRDHEQYF TGTGCCACCAGTGATTCGGGCGGGAGGGACCACGAGCAGTACTTC
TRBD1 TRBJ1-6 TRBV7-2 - CASSLQGQGNSPLHF TGTGCCAGCAGCTTGCAGGGACAGGGCAATTCACCCCTCCACTTT
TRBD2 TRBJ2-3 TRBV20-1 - CSAHLAGGSDTQYF TGCAGTGCCCACCTAGCGGGGGGGTCAGATACGCAGTATTTT
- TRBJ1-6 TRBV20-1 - CSARNPRGTQVSPLHF TGCAGTGCTAGAAATCCGCGCGGGACGCAGGTTTCACCCCTCCACTTT
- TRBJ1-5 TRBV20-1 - CSASAAMGNQPQHF TGCAGTGCTAGCGCCGCGATGGGCAATCAGCCCCAGCATTTT
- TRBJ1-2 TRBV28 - CASSADSAGGYTF TGTGCCAGCAGTGCAGACAGTGCAGGCGGCTACACCTTC
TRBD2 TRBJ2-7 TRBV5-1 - CASSLAAGGNPTYEQYF TGCGCCAGCAGCTTGGCGGCGGGGGGGAACCCGACCTACGAGCAGTACTTC
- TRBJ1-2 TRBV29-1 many CSVRAAANYGYTF TGCAGCGTTAGGGCAGCAGCTAACTATGGCTACACCTTC
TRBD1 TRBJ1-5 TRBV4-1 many CASSQDRVANQPQHF TGCGCCAGCAGCCAGGACAGGGTGGCCAATCAGCCCCAGCATTTT
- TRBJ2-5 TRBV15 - CATSARDLLQETQYF TGTGCCACCAGCGCCCGGGACTTGCTTCAGGAGACCCAGTACTTC
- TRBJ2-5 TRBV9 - CASSVVGGKETQYF TGTGCCAGCAGCGTAGTGGGGGGAAAAGAGACCCAGTACTTC
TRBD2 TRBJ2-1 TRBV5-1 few CASNTAGGPSSEQFF TGCGCCAGCAACACAGCGGGAGGGCCTTCGAGTGAGCAGTTCTTC
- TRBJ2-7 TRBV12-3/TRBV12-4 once CTSSFTSGEQYF TGTACCAGCAGTTTTACCAGCGGCGAGCAGTACTTC
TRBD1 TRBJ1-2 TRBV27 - CASSFDRGLGYGYTF TGTGCCAGCAGTTTCGACAGGGGGCTCGGCTATGGCTACACCTTC
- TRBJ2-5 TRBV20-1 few CSARDIRRETQYF TGCAGTGCTAGAGATATACGGCGGGAGACCCAGTACTTC
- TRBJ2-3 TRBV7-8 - CASSLAVGRDTQYF TGTGCCAGCAGCTTAGCCGTTGGGAGAGATACGCAGTATTTT
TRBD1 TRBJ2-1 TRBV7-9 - CASSSGQGAIDEQFF TGTGCCAGCAGCTCTGGACAGGGGGCAATCGATGAGCAGTTCTTC
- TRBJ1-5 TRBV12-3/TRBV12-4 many CASSQGFNQPQHF TGTGCCAGCAGTCAGGGATTCAATCAGCCCCAGCATTTT
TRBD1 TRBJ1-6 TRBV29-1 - CSVKTGGQPLHF TGCAGCGTGAAGACAGGGGGCCAACCCCTCCACTTT
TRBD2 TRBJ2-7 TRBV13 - CASSLLRAGGSYEQYF TGTGCCAGCAGCTTACTCCGGGCGGGGGGGTCCTACGAGCAGTACTTC
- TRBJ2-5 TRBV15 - CATRSSEQETQYF TGTGCCACCAGGTCCAGCGAACAAGAGACCCAGTACTTC
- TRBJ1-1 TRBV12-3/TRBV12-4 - CASGTDRYTEAFF TGTGCCAGCGGGACTGACAGGTACACTGAAGCTTTCTTT
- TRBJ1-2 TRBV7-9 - CASSIRDSDYTF TGTGCCAGCAGCATCCGGGACTCTGACTACACCTTC
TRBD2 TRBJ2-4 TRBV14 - CASSKDSKTGGQYF TGTGCCAGCAGCAAGGACAGCAAAACGGGGGGGCAGTACTTC
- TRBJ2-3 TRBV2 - CTSSSSPRAIDTQYF TGTACCAGCAGTTCTAGCCCCCGAGCCATAGATACGCAGTATTTT
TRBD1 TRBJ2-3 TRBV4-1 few CASSARYRGQSTDTQYF TGCGCCAGCAGCGCCCGCTACAGGGGCCAGAGCACAGATACGCAGTATTTT
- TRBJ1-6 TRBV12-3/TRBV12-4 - CASSLGGSSPPHF TGTGCCAGCAGTTTAGGTGGGAGTTCACCCCCCCACTTT
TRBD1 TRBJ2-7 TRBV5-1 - CASSLGDRESYEQYF TGCGCCAGCAGCTTGGGAGACAGGGAATCCTACGAGCAGTACTTC
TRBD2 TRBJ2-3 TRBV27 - CASKQLAGGTTDTQYF TGTGCCAGCAAACAATTAGCGGGGGGAACCACAGATACGCAGTATTTT
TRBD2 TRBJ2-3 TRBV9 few CASSNSGWGTDTQYF TGTGCCAGCAGCAATAGCGGGTGGGGGACAGATACGCAGTATTTT
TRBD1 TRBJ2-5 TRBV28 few CASRKRDRGQETQYF TGTGCCAGCAGGAAAAGGGACAGGGGGCAAGAGACCCAGTACTTC
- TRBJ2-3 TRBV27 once CASKNDVGGTQYF TGTGCCAGCAAAAACGACGTTGGAGGTACGCAGTATTTT
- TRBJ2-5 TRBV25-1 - CASSEELGTETQETQYF TGTGCCAGCAGTGAGGAGTTGGGGACGGAGACCCAAGAGACCCAGTACTTC
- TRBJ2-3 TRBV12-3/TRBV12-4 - CASSLKKVVSDVQYF TGTGCCAGCAGTTTAAAGAAGGTGGTTTCAGATGTGCAGTATTTT
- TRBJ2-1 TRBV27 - CASSFARANPVQFF TGTGCCAGCAGTTTTGCCCGGGCGAACCCTGTGCAGTTCTTC
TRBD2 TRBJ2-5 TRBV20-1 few CSAGLAGGRKTQYF TGCAGTGCTGGTCTAGCGGGAGGGAGGAAGACCCAGTACTTC
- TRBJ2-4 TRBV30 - CAWSTQWGQLGNIQYF TGTGCCTGGAGTACTCAATGGGGGCAGCTGGGAAACATTCAGTACTTC
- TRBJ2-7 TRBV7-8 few CASSPWTGQDGEQYF TGTGCCAGCAGCCCTTGGACTGGTCAGGATGGCGAGCAGTACTTC
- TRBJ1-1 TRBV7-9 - CASSLVGTRNTEAFF TGTGCCAGCAGCCTTGTGGGGACAAGGAACACTGAAGCTTTCTTT
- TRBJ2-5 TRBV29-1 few CSVELWGQTQYF TGCAGCGTTGAACTATGGGGGCAGACCCAGTACTTC
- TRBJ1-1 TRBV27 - CASTLKGRVTEAFF TGTGCCAGCACATTGAAGGGGAGGGTCACTGAAGCTTTCTTT
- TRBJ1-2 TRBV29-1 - CSVNGGRDYGYTF TGCAGCGTTAACGGGGGGCGGGATTATGGCTACACCTTC
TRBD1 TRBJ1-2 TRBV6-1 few CASSEPQGALGGYTF TGTGCCAGCAGTGAACCACAGGGGGCATTAGGTGGCTACACCTTC
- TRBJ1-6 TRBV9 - CASSAGIPRSPLHF TGTGCCAGCAGCGCGGGGATCCCTCGTTCACCCCTCCACTTT
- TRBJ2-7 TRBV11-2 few CASSRSPPGLGPTYEQYF TGTGCCAGCAGCCGATCCCCTCCGGGGTTGGGTCCAACCTACGAGCAGTACTTC
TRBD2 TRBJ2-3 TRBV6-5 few CASSYSRLAASTDTQYF TGTGCCAGCAGTTACTCGAGACTAGCGGCTAGCACAGATACGCAGTATTTT
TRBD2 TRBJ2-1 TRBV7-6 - CASSSWPAGSSYNEQFF TGTGCCAGCAGCTCTTGGCCAGCGGGGAGCTCCTACAATGAGCAGTTCTTC
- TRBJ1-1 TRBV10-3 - CAISGGQTNTEAFF TGTGCCATCAGTGGAGGACAGACGAACACTGAAGCTTTCTTT
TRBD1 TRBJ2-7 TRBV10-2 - CASIPRQGMDEQYF TGCGCATCCATTCCGAGACAGGGTATGGACGAGCAGTACTTC